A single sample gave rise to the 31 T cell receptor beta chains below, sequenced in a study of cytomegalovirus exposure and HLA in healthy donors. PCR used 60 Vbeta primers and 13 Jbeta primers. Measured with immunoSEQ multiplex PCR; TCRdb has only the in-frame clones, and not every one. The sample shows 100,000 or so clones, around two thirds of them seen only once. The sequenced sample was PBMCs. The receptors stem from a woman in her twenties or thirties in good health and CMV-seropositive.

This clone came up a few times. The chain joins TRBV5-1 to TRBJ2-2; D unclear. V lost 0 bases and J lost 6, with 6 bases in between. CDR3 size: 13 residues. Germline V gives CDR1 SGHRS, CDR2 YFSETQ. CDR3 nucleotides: TGCGCCAGCAGCTTGGTGGTAGCCGGGGAGCTGTTTTTT. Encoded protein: CASSLVVAGELFF.

The CDR3: CASMPLGAGGHGYTF. The CDR3 nucleotides read TGTGCCAGCATGCCCCTAGGGGCAGGGGGGCATGGCTACACCTTC. The chain has TRBV28 and TRBJ1-2, with TRBD1 matching 7 bases. This CDR3 is built from 15 residues. Germline CDR1 is MDHEN and CDR2 is SYDVKM. The junction had 14 bases not matched to a gene; V was cut back by 7 bases and J by 6 bases.

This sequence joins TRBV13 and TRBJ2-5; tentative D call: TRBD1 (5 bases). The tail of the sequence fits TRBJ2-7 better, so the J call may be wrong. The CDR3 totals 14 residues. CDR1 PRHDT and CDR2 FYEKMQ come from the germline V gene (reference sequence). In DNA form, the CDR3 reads TGTGCCAGCAGCTTTGGGGCGAGCTCCTACGAGCAGTACTTC. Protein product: CASSFGASSYEQYF.

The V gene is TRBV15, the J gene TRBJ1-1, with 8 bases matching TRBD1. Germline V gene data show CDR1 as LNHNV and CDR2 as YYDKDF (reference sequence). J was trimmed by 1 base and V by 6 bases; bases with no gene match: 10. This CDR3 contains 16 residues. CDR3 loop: CATSRTGSNPNTEAFF. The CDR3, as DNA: TGTGCCACCAGTCGGACAGGGTCAAACCCGAACACTGAAGCTTTCTTT.

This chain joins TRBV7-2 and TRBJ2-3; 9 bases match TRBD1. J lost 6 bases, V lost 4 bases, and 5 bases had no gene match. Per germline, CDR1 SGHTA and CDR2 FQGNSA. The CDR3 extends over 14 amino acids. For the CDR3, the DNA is TGTGCCAGCAGCTATACAGGGGGCGAGGATACGCAGTATTTT. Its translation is CASSYTGGEDTQYF.

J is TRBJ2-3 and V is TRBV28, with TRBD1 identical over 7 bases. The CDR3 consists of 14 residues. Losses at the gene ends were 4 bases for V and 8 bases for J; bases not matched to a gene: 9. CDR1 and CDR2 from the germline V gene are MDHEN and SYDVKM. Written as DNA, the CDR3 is TGTGCCAGCAGTTCGGGACAGCTAATCGGTACGCAGTATTTT. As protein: CASSSGQLIGTQYF.

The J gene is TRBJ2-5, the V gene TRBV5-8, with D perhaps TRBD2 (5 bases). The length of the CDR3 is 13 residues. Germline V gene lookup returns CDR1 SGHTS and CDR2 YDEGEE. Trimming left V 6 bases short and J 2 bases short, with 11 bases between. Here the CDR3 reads CASNRELQETQYF. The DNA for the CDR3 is TGTGCCAGCAACCGGGAATTACAAGAGACCCAGTACTTC.

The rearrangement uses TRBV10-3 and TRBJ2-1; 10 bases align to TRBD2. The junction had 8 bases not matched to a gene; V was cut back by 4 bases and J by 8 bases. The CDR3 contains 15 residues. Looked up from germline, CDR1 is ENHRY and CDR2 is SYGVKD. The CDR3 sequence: CAISGAGGPVDEQFF. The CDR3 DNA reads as TGTGCCATCAGTGGAGCGGGGGGGCCGGTAGATGAGCAGTTCTTC.

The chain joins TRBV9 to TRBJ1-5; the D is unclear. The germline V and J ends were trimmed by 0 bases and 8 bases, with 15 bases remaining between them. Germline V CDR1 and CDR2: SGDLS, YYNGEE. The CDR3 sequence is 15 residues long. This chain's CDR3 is CASSVGRAPGEPQHF. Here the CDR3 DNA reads TGTGCCAGCAGCGTAGGGAGGGCGCCTGGAGAGCCCCAGCATTTT.

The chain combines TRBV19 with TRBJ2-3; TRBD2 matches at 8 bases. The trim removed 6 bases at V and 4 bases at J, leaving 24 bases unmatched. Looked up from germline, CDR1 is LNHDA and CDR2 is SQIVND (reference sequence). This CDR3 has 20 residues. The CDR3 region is CASRTSLVAGGLPYSDTQYF. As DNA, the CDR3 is TGTGCCAGTAGGACGTCGTTGGTCGCGGGGGGTCTACCGTATTCAGATACGCAGTATTTT.

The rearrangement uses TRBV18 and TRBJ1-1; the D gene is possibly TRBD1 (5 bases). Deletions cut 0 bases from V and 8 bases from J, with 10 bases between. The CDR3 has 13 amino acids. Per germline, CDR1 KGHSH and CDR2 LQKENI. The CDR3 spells CASSPPLRGEAFF. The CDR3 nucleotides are TGTGCCAGCTCACCACCATTACGGGGGGAAGCTTTCTTT.

CDR3 residues: CASSYGAVNTEAFF. In DNA form, the CDR3 reads TGTGCCAGCAGTTACGGGGCAGTCAACACTGAAGCTTTCTTT. The V gene is TRBV6-6, the J gene TRBJ1-1; tentative D call: TRBD1 (5 bases). Between the trimmed V and J ends, which lost 2 bases and 2 bases, there was a span of 9 bases. The CDR3 totals 14 residues. From germline, CDR1 is MNHNY and CDR2 SVGAGI (reference sequence).

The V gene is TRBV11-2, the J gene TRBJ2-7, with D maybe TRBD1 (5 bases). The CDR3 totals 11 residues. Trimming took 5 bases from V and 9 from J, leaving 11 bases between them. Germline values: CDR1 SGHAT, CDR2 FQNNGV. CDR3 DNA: TGTGCCAGCAGCCCCGGTAGGGGGCAGTACTTC. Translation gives CASSPGRGQYF.

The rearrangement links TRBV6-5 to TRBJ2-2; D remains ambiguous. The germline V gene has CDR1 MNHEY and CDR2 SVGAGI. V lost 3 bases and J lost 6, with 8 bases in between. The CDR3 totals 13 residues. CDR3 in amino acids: CASSYSSAGELFF. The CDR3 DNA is TGTGCCAGCAGTTATTCGAGCGCCGGGGAGCTGTTTTTT.

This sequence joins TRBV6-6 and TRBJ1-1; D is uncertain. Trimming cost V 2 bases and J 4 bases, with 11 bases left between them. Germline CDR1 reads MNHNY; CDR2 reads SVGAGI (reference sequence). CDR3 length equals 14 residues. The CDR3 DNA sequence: TGTGCCAGCAGTTACGCGGCGGAGTTCACTGAAGCTTTCTTT. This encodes CASSYAAEFTEAFF.

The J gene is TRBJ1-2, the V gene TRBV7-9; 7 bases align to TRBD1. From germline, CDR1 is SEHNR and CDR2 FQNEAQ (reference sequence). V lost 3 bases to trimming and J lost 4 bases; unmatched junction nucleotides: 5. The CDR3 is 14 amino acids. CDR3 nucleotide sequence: TGTGCCAGCAGCTTTAGCCAGGGGGTCTATGGCTACACCTTC. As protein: CASSFSQGVYGYTF.

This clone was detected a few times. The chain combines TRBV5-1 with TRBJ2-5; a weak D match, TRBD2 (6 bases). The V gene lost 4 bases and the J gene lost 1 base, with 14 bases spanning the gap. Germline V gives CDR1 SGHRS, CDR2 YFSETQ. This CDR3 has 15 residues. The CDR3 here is CASSPTGGVQETQYF. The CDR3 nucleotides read TGCGCCAGCAGCCCCACCGGAGGGGTCCAAGAGACCCAGTACTTC.

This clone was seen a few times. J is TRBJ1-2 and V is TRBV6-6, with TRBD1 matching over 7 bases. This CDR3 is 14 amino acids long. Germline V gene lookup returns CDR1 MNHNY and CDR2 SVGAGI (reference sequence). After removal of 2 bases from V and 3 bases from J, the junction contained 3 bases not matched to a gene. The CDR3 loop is CASSYLGQDYGYTF. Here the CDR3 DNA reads TGTGCCAGCAGTTACCTTGGACAGGACTATGGCTACACCTTC.

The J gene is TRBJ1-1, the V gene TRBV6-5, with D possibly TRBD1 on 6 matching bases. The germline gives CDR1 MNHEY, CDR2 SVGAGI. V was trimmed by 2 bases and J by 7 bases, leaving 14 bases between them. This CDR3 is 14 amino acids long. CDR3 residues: CASSYAGGGREAFF. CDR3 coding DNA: TGTGCCAGCAGTTACGCGGGGGGGGGCCGTGAAGCTTTCTTT.

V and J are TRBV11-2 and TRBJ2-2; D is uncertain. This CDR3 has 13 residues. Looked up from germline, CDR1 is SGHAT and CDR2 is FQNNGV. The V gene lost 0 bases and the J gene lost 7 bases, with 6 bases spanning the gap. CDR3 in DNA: TGTGCCAGCAGCTTAGATCGGAGCGGGGAGCTGTTTTTT. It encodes CASSLDRSGELFF. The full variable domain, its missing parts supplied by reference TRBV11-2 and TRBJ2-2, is EAGVAQSPRYKIIEKRQSVAFWCNPISGHATLYWYQQILGQGPKLLIQFQNNGVVDDSQLPKDRFSAERLKGVDSTLKIQPAKLEDSAVYLCASSLDRSGELFFGEGSRLTVL.

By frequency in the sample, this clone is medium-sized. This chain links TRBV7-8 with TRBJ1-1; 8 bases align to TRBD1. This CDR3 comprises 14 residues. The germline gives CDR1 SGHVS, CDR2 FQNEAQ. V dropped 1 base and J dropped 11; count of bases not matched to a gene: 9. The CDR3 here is CASSLGTAQGGAFF. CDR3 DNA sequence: TGTGCCAGCAGCTTAGGTACAGCACAGGGGGGGGCTTTCTTT.

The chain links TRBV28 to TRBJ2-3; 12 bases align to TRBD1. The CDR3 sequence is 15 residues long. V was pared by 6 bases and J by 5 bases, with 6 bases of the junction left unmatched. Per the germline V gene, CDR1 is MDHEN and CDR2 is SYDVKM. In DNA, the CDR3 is TGTGCCAGCAGCCCACGGGACAGGGGGCTAGATACGCAGTATTTT. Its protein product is CASSPRDRGLDTQYF.

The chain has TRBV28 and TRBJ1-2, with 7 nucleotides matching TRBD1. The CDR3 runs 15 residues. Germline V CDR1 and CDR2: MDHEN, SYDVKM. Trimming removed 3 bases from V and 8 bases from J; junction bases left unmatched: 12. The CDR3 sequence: CASSFVEGARGGYTF. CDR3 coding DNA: TGTGCCAGCAGTTTCGTGGAGGGGGCGCGAGGCGGCTACACCTTC.

The chain's CDR3 is CASTRDRGEKLFF. CDR3 sequence (DNA): TGTGCCAGCACCCGGGACAGAGGCGAAAAACTGTTTTTT. V is TRBV11-3 and J is TRBJ1-4; 7 bases align to TRBD1. Germline values: CDR1 SGHNT, CDR2 YENEEA. V lost 7 bases, J lost 8 bases, and 7 bases stayed unmatched. CDR3 length: 13 amino acids.

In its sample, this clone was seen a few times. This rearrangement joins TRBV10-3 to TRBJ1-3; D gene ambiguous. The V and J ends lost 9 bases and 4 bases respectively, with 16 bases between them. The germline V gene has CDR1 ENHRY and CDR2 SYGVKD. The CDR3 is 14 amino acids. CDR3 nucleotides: TGTGCCATTTCGGATGACGACTCGGGAAACACCATATATTTT. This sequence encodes CAISDDDSGNTIYF.

The CDR3 sequence: CASIAGTSNTGELFF. As DNA, the CDR3 is TGTGCCAGTATCGCCGGGACATCGAACACCGGGGAGCTGTTTTTT. The chain is built from TRBV19 and TRBJ2-2; a possible D gene is TRBD1 (6 bases). The CDR3 is 15 amino acids. V dropped 7 bases and J dropped 0 bases, with 12 bases sitting between them. Germline V gives CDR1 LNHDA, CDR2 SQIVND (reference sequence).

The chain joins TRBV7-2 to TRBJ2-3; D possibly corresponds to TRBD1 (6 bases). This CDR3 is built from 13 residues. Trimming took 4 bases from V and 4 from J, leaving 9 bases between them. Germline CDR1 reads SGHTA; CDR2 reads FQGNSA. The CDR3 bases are TGTGCCAGCAGCTCGACAGGACCAGATACGCAGTATTTT. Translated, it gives CASSSTGPDTQYF.

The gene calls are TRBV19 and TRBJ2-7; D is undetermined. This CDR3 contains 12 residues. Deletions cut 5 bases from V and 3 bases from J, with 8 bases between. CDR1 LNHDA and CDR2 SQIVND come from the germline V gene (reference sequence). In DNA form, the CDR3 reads TGTGCCAGTAGTGGCGGAGTCTACGAGCAGTACTTC. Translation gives CASSGGVYEQYF.

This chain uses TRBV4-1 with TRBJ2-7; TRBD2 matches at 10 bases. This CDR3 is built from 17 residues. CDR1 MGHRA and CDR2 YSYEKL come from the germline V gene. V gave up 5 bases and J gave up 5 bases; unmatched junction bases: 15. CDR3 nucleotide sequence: TGCGCCAGCAGCGTGGGAGCGGGAGGGGGCGCGAACCACGAGCAGTACTTC. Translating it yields CASSVGAGGGANHEQYF.

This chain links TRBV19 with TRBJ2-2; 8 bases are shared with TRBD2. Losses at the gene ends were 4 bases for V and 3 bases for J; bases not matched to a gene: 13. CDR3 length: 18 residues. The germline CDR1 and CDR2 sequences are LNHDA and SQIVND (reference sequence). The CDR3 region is CASSRYQAGEAYTGELFF. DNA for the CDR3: TGTGCCAGTAGTAGATACCAAGCGGGGGAAGCCTACACCGGGGAGCTGTTTTTT.

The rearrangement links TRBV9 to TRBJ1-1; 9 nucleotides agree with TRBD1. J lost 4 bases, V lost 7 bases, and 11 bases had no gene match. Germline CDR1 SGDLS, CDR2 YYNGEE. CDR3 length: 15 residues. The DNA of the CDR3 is TGTGCCAGCGGCGGGACAGGGTCTTTAGGCACTGAAGCTTTCTTT. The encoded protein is CASGGTGSLGTEAFF.